These 28 T cell receptor beta chains were sequenced from one sample in a study of shared clonotypes between healthy human individuals. Using immunoSEQ multiplex PCR, the repertoire was profiled, and TCRdb retains in-frame clones only, with some absent. The repertoire holds over a million clones, with 95% to 97% as singletons. The sequencing input was naive CD4+ T cells sorted from blood. Subset in this sample: CD45RA+ positively selected. The receptors were sampled from a man aged 30 to 39 in good health.

J is TRBJ2-2 and V is TRBV28; D gene ambiguous. Between the trimmed V and J ends, which lost 5 bases and 5 bases, there was a span of 12 bases. The CDR3 sequence is 14 residues long. Germline values: CDR1 MDHEN, CDR2 SYDVKM. This chain's CDR3 is CASSIEEKTGELFF. CDR3 bases: TGTGCCAGCAGTATCGAGGAAAAAACCGGGGAGCTGTTTTTT.

This chain uses TRBV5-1 with TRBJ2-2; unclear D gene. Germline values: CDR1 SGHRS, CDR2 YFSETQ. V lost 3 bases, J lost 4 bases, and 13 bases lay in between. The CDR3 is 15 residues long. As DNA, the CDR3 is TGCGCCAGCAGCTCCCTGGCAGTTCTCACCGGGGAGCTGTTTTTT. Translated: CASSSLAVLTGELFF. The full variable domain, rest sourced from reference TRBV5-1 and TRBJ2-2, is KAGVTQTPRYLIKTRGQQVTLSCSPISGHRSVSWYQQTPGQGLQFLFEYFSETQRNKGNFPGRFSGRQFSNSRSEMNVSTLELGDSALYLCASSSLAVLTGELFFGEGSRLTVL.

On this clone itself: This specimen includes other DNA sequences encoding the same CDR3. This sequence joins TRBV5-4 and TRBJ2-3; no definite D call. The germline V gene has CDR1 SGHNT and CDR2 YYREEE (reference sequence). Trimming left V 0 bases short and J 4 bases short, with 3 bases between. This CDR3 region has 12 residues. For the CDR3, the DNA is TGTGCCAGCAGCTTGGAGGCAGATACGCAGTATTTT. Its protein product is CASSLEADTQYF.

This clone was detected only once. V gene TRBV9 combines with J gene TRBJ1-5; D is unresolved. Germline-derived CDR1 and CDR2 are SGDLS and YYNGEE. This CDR3 has 14 amino acids. Trimming took 4 bases from V and 7 from J, leaving 15 bases between them. CDR3 DNA sequence: TGTGCCAGCAGCCTAGGCGTAGGACCACAGCCCCAGCATTTT. It translates to CASSLGVGPQPQHF.

This chain uses TRBV25-1 with TRBJ2-3; D call uncertain. Germline CDR1 is MGHDK and CDR2 is SYGVNS. V lost 4 bases and J lost 6, with 11 bases in between. This CDR3 is 13 amino acids long. As DNA, the CDR3 is TGTGCCAGCAGTGGGCAGTACCCGGATACGCAGTATTTT. Amino acid sequence: CASSGQYPDTQYF. The full variable domain, its missing parts supplied by reference TRBV25-1 and TRBJ2-3, is EADIYQTPRYLVIGTGKKITLECSQTMGHDKMYWYQQDPGMELHLIHYSYGVNSTEKGDLSSESTVSRIRTEHFPLTLESARPSHTSQYLCASSGQYPDTQYFGPGTRLTVL.

The V and J genes are TRBV4-1 and TRBJ2-3, with 9 bases fitting TRBD2. With 0 bases clipped from V and 5 bases from J, the junction kept 12 bases outside the gene matches. Per germline, CDR1 MGHRA and CDR2 YSYEKL. The CDR3 sequence is 18 residues long. The CDR3 spells CASSQDATNSGRRDTQYF. The CDR3 DNA follows: TGCGCCAGCAGCCAAGATGCGACAAATAGCGGGAGAAGAGATACGCAGTATTTT.

The chain has TRBV5-6 and TRBJ1-1; maybe TRBD1 (5 bases). Trimming took 0 bases from V and 0 from J, leaving 12 bases between them. The CDR3 runs to 16 residues. CDR1 is SGHDT, CDR2 YYEEEE, per germline. CDR3 DNA sequence: TGTGCCAGCAGCTTGGCCCGACAGTACATGAACACTGAAGCTTTCTTT. This gives the protein CASSLARQYMNTEAFF.

This clone was observed a single time. The sample has other DNA sequences that encode this CDR3 too. The chain carries TRBV5-1 and TRBJ2-3; 8 positions agree with TRBD1. Germline V gene lookup returns CDR1 SGHRS and CDR2 YFSETQ. This CDR3 comprises 13 residues. The ends lost 3 bases at V and 6 bases at J; junction bases unmatched: 3. The CDR3 spells CASSSQGADTQYF. CDR3 in DNA: TGCGCCAGCAGCTCCCAGGGGGCTGATACGCAGTATTTT.

The CDR3 DNA reads TGTGCCAGCAGCGCCGAGATTAGCGGGAGGGCTTCGGGGAATGAGCAGTTCTTC. The encoded protein is CASSAEISGRASGNEQFF. The chain combines TRBV9 with TRBJ2-1; 11 bases agree with TRBD2. Germline assignment: CDR1 SGDLS and CDR2 YYNGEE. Trimming removed 3 bases from V and 7 bases from J; junction bases left unmatched: 15. The CDR3 totals 18 residues.

A note on this clone: Other DNA sequences in this specimen translate into the identical CDR3. The V call is TRBV9, the J call TRBJ1-1, with 9 bases aligning to TRBD1. Per germline, CDR1 SGDLS and CDR2 YYNGEE. This CDR3 has 15 amino acids. V shed 0 bases, J shed 4 bases, and the junction held 4 bases outside the gene matches. The CDR3 DNA reads as TGTGCCAGCAGCGTAGCGGGACAGGGAGGCACTGAAGCTTTCTTT. It specifies CASSVAGQGGTEAFF.

The chain is built from TRBV19 and TRBJ2-5; D assignment may be TRBD1 or TRBD2 (6 bases each). This CDR3 region has 13 residues. V lost 10 bases, J lost 1 base, and 13 bases lay in between. Germline V CDR1 and CDR2: LNHDA, SQIVND (reference sequence). In nucleotides, the CDR3 is TGTGCCACCTCATCGGGGGCCCAAGAGACCCAGTACTTC. It yields the protein CATSSGAQETQYF.

Written as DNA, the CDR3 is TGTGCCAGCAGACCTGACAGGGGACTTGATGGCTACACCTTC. Its protein product is CASRPDRGLDGYTF. The rearrangement links TRBV5-4 to TRBJ1-2; 8 bases line up with TRBD1. There are 14 residues in the CDR3. Per germline, CDR1 SGHNT and CDR2 YYREEE (reference sequence). The J segment lost 6 bases and the V segment lost 5 bases, leaving 9 bases of the junction unmatched.

V gene TRBV2 combines with J gene TRBJ2-3; 12 positions agree with TRBD2. V was clipped by 9 bases and J by 4 bases; unmatched bases: 5. The germline CDR1 and CDR2 sequences are SNHLY and FYNNEI. This CDR3 has 14 amino acids. The CDR3 coding sequence is TGTGCCAGAGACTCTAGCGGGAGGGCAGATACGCAGTATTTT. Amino acids: CARDSSGRADTQYF.

J is TRBJ1-5 and V is TRBV27; 10 positions match TRBD1. V was clipped by 5 bases and J by 0 bases; unmatched bases: 16. This CDR3 has 20 amino acids. Germline CDR1 is MNHEY and CDR2 is SMNVEV (reference sequence). The CDR3 loop reads CASSRYTGTGAFYSNQPQHF. Here the CDR3 DNA reads TGTGCCAGCAGTCGCTATACCGGGACAGGGGCGTTCTATAGCAATCAGCCCCAGCATTTT.

This chain uses TRBV9 with TRBJ2-5, with D possibly matching TRBD2 (5 bases). This CDR3 region has 15 residues. V was trimmed by 4 bases and J by 4 bases, leaving 17 bases between them. Germline-derived CDR1 and CDR2 are SGDLS and YYNGEE. The CDR3 is CASSQGLGGGETQYF. In DNA form, the CDR3 reads TGTGCCAGCAGCCAAGGCCTTGGAGGCGGAGAGACCCAGTACTTC.

Only one count was recorded for this clone. The V and J genes are TRBV5-1 and TRBJ2-6; D uncertain. The germline gives CDR1 SGHRS, CDR2 YFSETQ. V was trimmed by 6 bases and J by 0 bases, leaving 10 bases between them. The CDR3 length is 15 residues. The CDR3 DNA follows: TGCGCCAGCACCGAAACCCACTCTGGGGCCAACGTCCTGACTTTC. It yields the protein CASTETHSGANVLTF.

The chain carries TRBV5-5 and TRBJ2-1, with 7 nucleotides matching TRBD1. Per the germline V gene, CDR1 is SGHKS and CDR2 is YYEKEE (reference sequence). This CDR3 region has 15 residues. The J segment lost 9 bases and the V segment lost 5 bases, leaving 14 bases of the junction unmatched. The CDR3 nucleotides read TGTGCCAGCAGAATGAGCCTAGACAGGGTGACTGAGCAGTTCTTC. Protein sequence: CASRMSLDRVTEQFF.

The chain links TRBV5-1 to TRBJ2-1; the match to TRBD2 covers 11 bases. J was trimmed by 4 bases and V by 3 bases; bases with no gene match: 12. There are 18 residues in the CDR3. Germline V CDR1 and CDR2: SGHRS, YFSETQ. In DNA form, the CDR3 reads TGCGCCAGCAGCTCCCAATTATTAGCGGGAGGGCGGTACAATGAGCAGTTCTTC. Protein product: CASSSQLLAGGRYNEQFF.

As to this clone: This same CDR3 is encoded by further DNA sequences in the sample. The V and J genes are TRBV19 and TRBJ2-3; 11 bases match TRBD2. Germline V gene sequence: CDR1 LNHDA, CDR2 SQIVND (reference sequence). After removal of 3 bases from V and 3 bases from J, the junction contained 5 bases not matched to a gene. The CDR3 loop spans 16 amino acids. CDR3 coding DNA: TGTGCCAGTAGTATCCTAGCGGGAGGATCTACAGATACGCAGTATTTT. Translation gives CASSILAGGSTDTQYF.

The V gene is TRBV28, the J gene TRBJ2-7; 7 positions agree with TRBD2. The junction had 3 bases not matched to a gene; V was cut back by 2 bases and J by 2 bases. The CDR3 covers 14 residues. Germline lookup yields CDR1 MDHEN and CDR2 SYDVKM. The CDR3: CASSLTSETYEQYF. DNA of the CDR3: TGTGCCAGCAGTTTAACTAGCGAAACCTACGAGCAGTACTTC.

The DNA for the CDR3 is TGTGCCAGCAGCCTAATGGGGCTAGCGGGAGTGGGGCGAGAGACCCAGTACTTC. It yields the protein CASSLMGLAGVGRETQYF. V gene TRBV5-4 combines with J gene TRBJ2-5, with TRBD2 identical over 10 bases. The CDR3 runs to 18 residues. V lost 4 bases, J lost 4 bases, and 16 bases stayed unmatched. The germline V gene encodes CDR1 SGHNT and CDR2 YYREEE (reference sequence).

This sequence joins TRBV14 and TRBJ2-7; no reliable D call. The CDR3 is made up of 15 amino acids. Looked up from germline, CDR1 is SGHDN and CDR2 is FVKESK. Trimming took 0 bases from V and 2 from J, leaving 11 bases between them. The CDR3 region has the DNA TGTGCCAGCAGCCAAGATCGCGGCCGGACCTACGAGCAGTACTTC. This gives the protein CASSQDRGRTYEQYF.

The chain carries TRBV9 and TRBJ2-5; 7 bases align to TRBD2. There are 14 residues in the CDR3. Germline trimming cut 4 bases from V and 5 bases from J; bases unmatched to any gene: 8. CDR1 and CDR2 from the germline V gene are SGDLS and YYNGEE. The CDR3 protein is CASSTGPGGETQYF. The CDR3 nucleotides read TGTGCCAGCAGCACGGGTCCCGGGGGGGAGACCCAGTACTTC. The full variable domain, in which reference TRBV9 and TRBJ2-5 provide the parts outside the CDR3, is DSGVTQTPKHLITATGQRVTLRCSPRSGDLSVYWYQQSLDQGLQFLIQYYNGEERAKGNILERFSAQQFPDLHSELNLSSLELGDSALYFCASSTGPGGETQYFGPGTRLLVL.

This chain links TRBV11-2 with TRBJ2-5; TRBD2 might be the D (7 bases). The CDR3 sequence is 13 residues long. Germline V CDR1 and CDR2: SGHAT, FQNNGV. V was trimmed by 2 bases and J by 7 bases, leaving 11 bases between them. The CDR3 DNA is TGTGCCAGCAGCTTAAGGGGAGGGGGGACCCAGTACTTC. Translating it yields CASSLRGGGTQYF.

A remark on this clone: Distinct nucleotide sequences in the sample also encode this CDR3. This sequence joins TRBV5-8 and TRBJ2-3, with unresolved D. This CDR3 is built from 11 residues. Trimming removed 0 bases at V and 5 bases at J, with 1 base between. The germline gives CDR1 SGHTS, CDR2 YDEGEE. CDR3 sequence reads: CASSLVDTQYF. CDR3 sequence (DNA): TGTGCCAGCAGCTTGGTAGATACGCAGTATTTT.

This clone was recorded once. V is TRBV29-1 and J is TRBJ2-5; 8 bases line up with TRBD1. The ends lost 3 bases at V and 2 bases at J; junction bases unmatched: 2. The CDR3 extends over 13 amino acids. Germline V lookup: CDR1 SQVTM, CDR2 ANQGSEA. This CDR3 is CSVETGEQETQYF. CDR3 DNA: TGCAGCGTTGAGACAGGGGAACAAGAGACCCAGTACTTC.

The CDR3 is CASSPMEDTQYF. The CDR3 DNA reads as TGTGCCAGCTCACCAATGGAAGATACGCAGTATTTT. The gene calls are TRBV18 and TRBJ2-3; D ambiguous. CDR1 and CDR2 from the germline V gene are KGHSH and LQKENI. V was pared by 2 bases and J by 5 bases, with 5 bases between. This CDR3 spans 12 amino acids.

The chain joins TRBV11-2 to TRBJ2-7, with 7 bases identical to TRBD2. The germline gives CDR1 SGHAT, CDR2 FQNNGV. With 7 bases clipped from V and 2 bases from J, the junction kept 5 bases outside the gene matches. The CDR3 runs to 13 residues. The CDR3 bases are TGTGCCAGCAACCCCAGCGGGACCTACGAGCAGTACTTC. Translated, it gives CASNPSGTYEQYF.